The 3 T cell receptor beta chains in this list originate from one sample, sequenced in a study of T cell clonality in common variable immunodeficiency (dated by TCRdb to between 2014 and 2017). Library prep was done by the immunoSEQ multiplex PCR assay. The table was pulled from immuneACCESS by TCRdb, which kept in-frame rearrangements only. Such tables lose some clones; where checked, under half of the loss comes from unresolved V genes, and the rest has no known cause. This sample holds 35,000 to 50,000 clones in total, without any singletons. The leading ten clones occupy around 0.7% of the sample. What was sequenced was peripheral blood mononuclear cells. These receptor sequences come from a person aged 18 to 75 in good health.

This clone was seen ten or more times. Read coverage stops 3 residues before the CDR3 terminus; the germline J gene supplies the remainder. The rearrangement uses TRBV11-2 and TRBJ2-7; 9 positions agree with TRBD1. The trim removed 6 bases at V and 2 bases at J, leaving 2 bases unmatched. The CDR3 totals 13 residues. Per the germline V gene, CDR1 is SGHAT and CDR2 is FQNNGV. This chain's CDR3 is CASRRTGAYEQYF. The sequenced CDR3 bases are TGTGCCAGCAGAAGGACAGGGGCCTACGAG.

This clone was counted many times. Read sequence stops 3 residues before the CDR3 end, and the germline J gene provides the missing end. This chain joins TRBV7-2 and TRBJ2-5, with a weak D call TRBD1 (6 bases). From germline, CDR1 is SGHTA and CDR2 FQGNSA. Trimming took off 5 bases at V and 1 base at J, with 14 bases between the two ends. The CDR3 has 15 amino acids. CDR3 loop: CASSDRTVSQETQYF. CDR3 bases read: TGTGCCAGCAGCGACCGGACAGTTTCCCAAGAGACC.

This clone has at least ten counts. Read coverage stops 3 residues before the CDR3 terminus; the germline J gene supplies the remainder. The chain joins TRBV28 to TRBJ1-2; perhaps TRBD1 as D (6 bases). Trimming removed 6 bases at V and 4 bases at J, with 21 bases between. This CDR3 has 16 residues. Per germline, CDR1 MDHEN and CDR2 SYDVKM. The CDR3: CASRNAGGRVPYGYTF. CDR3 DNA (partial): TGTGCCAGCAGGAACGCCGGGGGGCGCGTCCCCTATGGC.